Listed here are 27 T cell receptor beta chains from one sample, sequenced in a study of preoperative IRX-2 immunotherapy in early breast cancer. Produced via immunoSEQ multiplex PCR; TCRdb's table is partial and in-frame only. This table has about 24,000 clones, around 90% appearing once. Described treatment: preoperative locoregional IRX-2 cytokine immunotherapy. Specimen: tumor tissue, collected after IRX-2 immunotherapy. The source of these receptors is a human donor with breast cancer.

The rearrangement joins TRBV2 to TRBJ2-5, with D perhaps being TRBD1 or TRBD2 (5 bases each). The CDR3 spans 13 residues. Germline-derived CDR1 and CDR2 are SNHLY and FYNNEI. Between the trimmed V and J ends, which lost 7 bases and 4 bases, there was a span of 13 bases. Here the CDR3 reads CASNRGRVETQYF. The CDR3 coding sequence is TGTGCCAGCAATCGGGGCAGGGTAGAGACCCAGTACTTC.

The V call is TRBV28, the J call TRBJ1-1; D ambiguous. In germline, CDR1 is MDHEN, CDR2 SYDVKM. V was cut by 2 bases and J by 5 bases, with 12 bases left in between. The CDR3 is 14 amino acids. This CDR3 is CASSLRFRGTEAFF. The DNA for the CDR3 is TGTGCCAGCAGTTTAAGATTTCGAGGGACTGAAGCTTTCTTT.

The V gene is TRBV6-5, the J gene TRBJ1-2; D ambiguous. The germline V gene encodes CDR1 MNHEY and CDR2 SVGAGI. The ends were cut back, 4 bases at V and 4 bases at J, with 16 bases in the middle. This CDR3 has 15 residues. The CDR3 here is CASSFFPDWPYGYTF. The CDR3 DNA reads TGTGCCAGCAGTTTCTTCCCGGACTGGCCCTATGGCTACACCTTC.

The chain carries TRBV6-5 and TRBJ1-2; tentatively, D is TRBD1 (5 bases). This CDR3 region has 13 residues. Looked up from germline, CDR1 is MNHEY and CDR2 is SVGAGI. The germline V and J ends were trimmed by 4 bases and 3 bases, with 9 bases remaining between them. CDR3: CASSWGGDYGYTF. The CDR3 DNA reads TGTGCCAGCAGTTGGGGGGGGGACTATGGCTACACCTTC.

The chain combines TRBV10-2 with TRBJ1-4, with D perhaps TRBD1 (5 bases). The CDR3 runs to 14 residues. Germline assignment: CDR1 WSHSY and CDR2 SAAADI. Trimming took 8 bases from V and 4 from J, leaving 14 bases between them. CDR3 region: CASQDTRGNEKLFF. The CDR3 nucleotides read TGCGCCAGCCAGGACACGAGGGGTAATGAAAAACTGTTTTTT.

This chain links TRBV7-2 with TRBJ2-1; D perhaps matches TRBD1 (6 bases). The CDR3 covers 15 residues. Between the trimmed V and J ends, which lost 1 base and 0 bases, there was a span of 7 bases. Germline V CDR1 and CDR2: SGHTA, FQGNSA. The CDR3 here is CASSLGRGSYNEQFF. The CDR3 bases are TGTGCCAGCAGCTTAGGCAGGGGCTCCTACAATGAGCAGTTCTTC. The entire variable domain, with the rest obtained from reference TRBV7-2 and TRBJ2-1, is as follows: GAGVSQSPSNKVTEKGKDVELRCDPISGHTALYWYRQSLGQGLEFLIYFQGNSAPDKSGLPSDRFSAERTGGSVSTLTIQRTQQEDSAVYLCASSLGRGSYNEQFFGPGTRLTVL.

The rearrangement joins TRBV2 to TRBJ2-7; D might be TRBD1 (6 bases). V was pared by 5 bases and J by 4 bases, with 6 bases between. The V gene's germline CDR1 is SNHLY and CDR2 FYNNEI. CDR3 length: 11 residues. This CDR3 is CASSTGYEQYF. The CDR3 DNA reads TGTGCCAGCAGTACAGGGTACGAGCAGTACTTC.

DNA for the CDR3: TGTGCCAGCAGTTTGCCAGCGGGGGGAGCAGATACGCAGTATTTT. It translates to CASSLPAGGADTQYF. The rearrangement links TRBV2 to TRBJ2-3, with 9 positions matching TRBD2. J gave up 4 bases and V 5 bases, and 7 bases lay outside the gene matches. This CDR3 has 15 amino acids. Germline V lookup: CDR1 SNHLY, CDR2 FYNNEI.

This clone was seen a single time. This rearrangement joins TRBV2 to TRBJ1-4, with D unresolved. The CDR3 runs to 13 residues. Germline CDR1 and CDR2: SNHLY and FYNNEI. V lost 9 bases and J 5 bases, leaving 13 bases between the germline ends. The CDR3 DNA is TGTGCCAGGAAGGACGGAGACAATGAAAAACTGTTTTTT. This codes for CARKDGDNEKLFF.

This clone has more than one count but fewer than ten. The rearrangement joins TRBV7-9 to TRBJ1-3; D perhaps matches TRBD1 (6 bases). The V gene lost 10 bases and the J gene lost 4 bases, with 14 bases spanning the gap. Germline-derived CDR1 and CDR2 are SEHNR and FQNEAQ (reference sequence). The CDR3 contains 13 residues. Here the CDR3 reads CATKRGTGNTIYF. The CDR3 DNA sequence: TGTGCCACCAAAAGGGGGACAGGAAACACCATATATTTT.

The chain combines TRBV6-1 with TRBJ2-1; 11 positions match TRBD1. The germline V gene has CDR1 MNHNS and CDR2 SASEGT. The CDR3 extends over 15 amino acids. The V gene end was trimmed by 6 bases and the J gene end by 7 bases; junction bases not matched to a gene: 8. The CDR3 bases are TGTGCCAGCAGACCGGGACAGGGGGTTTTGAATGAGCAGTTCTTC. Translation gives CASRPGQGVLNEQFF.

J is TRBJ1-2 and V is TRBV7-9, with TRBD1 matching over 7 bases. The CDR3 has 16 residues. Per germline, CDR1 SEHNR and CDR2 FQNEAQ (reference sequence). V was pared by 5 bases and J by 3 bases, with 12 bases of the junction left unmatched. This CDR3 reads CASSPMAPGTDYGYTF. The CDR3 bases are TGTGCCAGCAGCCCCATGGCCCCCGGGACAGACTATGGCTACACCTTC.

The chain joins TRBV10-3 to TRBJ2-2; 10 nucleotides agree with TRBD2. Trimming took 0 bases from V and 7 from J; bases not matched to a gene: 5. The CDR3 runs to 16 residues. CDR1 is ENHRY, CDR2 SYGVKD, per germline. The CDR3 bases are TGTGCCATCAGTGAGTCGAGCGGGGGGGCCGGCGGGGAGCTGTTTTTT. Translating gives CAISESSGGAGGELFF.

This clone was recorded once. The V call is TRBV7-9, the J call TRBJ2-7, with TRBD2 identical over 8 bases. In germline, CDR1 is SEHNR, CDR2 FQNEAQ (reference sequence). V was pared by 4 bases and J by 7 bases, with 18 bases of the junction left unmatched. This CDR3 has 17 amino acids. CDR3 DNA: TGTGCCAGCAGCTCCCCGAGGGAGGACGGGGGGGCGGGGGAGCAGTACGTC. This encodes CASSSPREDGGAGEQYV.

As DNA, the CDR3 is TGTGCCAGCAGCCCCCGGGACAGGAGCCTTTATGGCTACACCTTC. Residues: CASSPRDRSLYGYTF. The chain employs TRBV11-2 and TRBJ1-2; TRBD1 matches 8 bases. From germline, CDR1 is SGHAT and CDR2 FQNNGV. The CDR3 spans 15 residues. The J segment lost 5 bases and the V segment lost 5 bases, leaving 10 bases of the junction unmatched.

The sample holds one count of this clone. V usage is TRBV11-2 and J usage is TRBJ2-3; TRBD2 matches 10 bases. V was clipped by 8 bases and J by 6 bases; unmatched bases: 20. Germline loops: CDR1 SGHAT, CDR2 FQNNGV. CDR3 size: 18 residues. The CDR3: CASQRASGGSYTPDTQYF. The CDR3 nucleotides read TGTGCCAGCCAGCGGGCTAGCGGGGGTTCCTATACTCCCGATACGCAGTATTTT.

The rearrangement links TRBV2 to TRBJ2-7; 7 nucleotides line up with TRBD2. The CDR3 spans 14 residues. J lost 0 bases, V lost 6 bases, and 5 bases had no gene match. CDR1 is SNHLY and CDR2 is FYNNEI in the germline V gene. CDR3 residues: CASRGDYLSYEQYF. The DNA of the CDR3 is TGTGCCAGCAGGGGGGACTACCTCTCCTACGAGCAGTACTTC.

The rearrangement links TRBV9 to TRBJ2-1, with unresolved D. V was cut by 4 bases and J by 4 bases, with 9 bases left in between. The CDR3 is 13 amino acids. The germline CDR1 and CDR2 sequences are SGDLS and YYNGEE. CDR3 coding DNA: TGTGCCAGCAGCACACTACCTTACAATGAGCAGTTCTTC. Amino acid sequence: CASSTLPYNEQFF.

There are a few counts of this clone. CDR3 sequence: CASSPWTSGGKYQETQYF. The CDR3 DNA reads TGTGCCAGCAGCCCTTGGACTAGCGGGGGGAAGTACCAAGAGACCCAGTACTTC. V usage is TRBV5-4 and J usage is TRBJ2-5; 14 bases agree with TRBD2. CDR1 SGHNT and CDR2 YYREEE come from the germline V gene (reference sequence). The CDR3 has 18 residues. V was pared by 4 bases and J by 0 bases, with 8 bases of the junction left unmatched.

The chain employs TRBV11-2 and TRBJ2-3; D gene ambiguous. Trimming took 5 bases from V and 1 from J, leaving 13 bases between them. This CDR3 comprises 15 residues. Germline V gene data show CDR1 as SGHAT and CDR2 as FQNNGV. The CDR3 sequence is CASSPRPLGTDTQYF. The CDR3 bases are TGTGCCAGCAGCCCAAGGCCCCTGGGCACAGATACGCAGTATTTT.

The chain uses TRBV5-1 and TRBJ2-5, with 9 nucleotides matching TRBD2. J gave up 4 bases and V 4 bases, and 8 bases lay outside the gene matches. The CDR3 has 15 amino acids. Germline V gene lookup returns CDR1 SGHRS and CDR2 YFSETQ. CDR3 nucleotides: TGCGCCAGCAGCCCCGGTGCTAGCGGGGCAGAGACCCAGTACTTC. This codes for CASSPGASGAETQYF.

This chain links TRBV19 with TRBJ2-3; TRBD2 aligns across 9 bases. The junction had 10 bases not matched to a gene; V was cut back by 5 bases and J by 4 bases. CDR1 is LNHDA and CDR2 is SQIVND in the germline V gene (reference sequence). The CDR3 spans 16 residues. Written as DNA, the CDR3 is TGTGCCAGTAGTGTCTCCGGGACTAGCAGGGCAGATACGCAGTATTTT. As protein: CASSVSGTSRADTQYF.

The chain employs TRBV9 and TRBJ1-6, with TRBD1 as a possible D gene (5 bases). The germline V gene encodes CDR1 SGDLS and CDR2 YYNGEE. Trimming pared 0 bases from V and 10 bases from J, leaving 11 bases between. The CDR3 consists of 14 residues. CDR3 in DNA: TGTGCCAGCAGCGTAGGGCAGGGCGGCTCACCCCTCCACTTT. This codes for CASSVGQGGSPLHF. Combining the CDR3 with reference TRBV9 and TRBJ1-6 gives the whole variable domain DSGVTQTPKHLITATGQRVTLRCSPRSGDLSVYWYQQSLDQGLQFLIQYYNGEERAKGNILERFSAQQFPDLHSELNLSSLELGDSALYFCASSVGQGGSPLHFGNGTRLTVT.

J is TRBJ1-5 and V is TRBV5-1; TRBD1 aligns across 7 bases. The CDR3 contains 15 residues. CDR1 is SGHRS and CDR2 is YFSETQ in the germline V gene. J was trimmed by 7 bases and V by 4 bases; bases with no gene match: 11. The CDR3 reads CASSPSYRGGQPQHF. The CDR3 coding sequence is TGCGCCAGCAGCCCGTCTTACAGGGGAGGACAGCCCCAGCATTTT.

The chain has TRBV18 and TRBJ1-2; the D gene is possibly TRBD1 (5 bases). The CDR3 extends over 16 amino acids. Germline CDR1 and CDR2: KGHSH and LQKENI. V dropped 2 bases and J dropped 3 bases, with 16 bases sitting between them. For the CDR3, the DNA is TGTGCCAGCTCACCAAGGGACCCCCTGCAGGACTATGGCTACACCTTC. This encodes CASSPRDPLQDYGYTF.

The chain joins TRBV5-1 to TRBJ2-2; the D gene could be TRBD1 or TRBD2 (5 bases each). This CDR3 is 15 amino acids long. V lost 2 bases, J lost 3 bases, and 11 bases lay in between. Germline loops: CDR1 SGHRS, CDR2 YFSETQ. The CDR3 DNA reads TGCGCCAGCAGCTTCAGACGGGGCGACACCGGGGAGCTGTTTTTT. Its protein product is CASSFRRGDTGELFF.

The J gene is TRBJ2-5, the V gene TRBV7-9, with 8 bases matching TRBD1. Germline CDR1 and CDR2: SEHNR and FQNEAQ (reference sequence). V trimming: 5 bases; J trimming: 5 bases; junction bases outside the gene matches: 4. This CDR3 spans 13 amino acids. The CDR3 loop reads CASSPRGPETQYF. CDR3 DNA sequence: TGTGCCAGCAGCCCCAGGGGGCCGGAGACCCAGTACTTC. Full variable domain (outside the CDR3, taken from reference TRBV7-9 and TRBJ2-5): DTGVSQNPRHKITKRGQNVTFRCDPISEHNRLYWYRQTLGQGPEFLTYFQNEAQLEKSRLLSDRFSAERPKGSFSTLEIQRTEQGDSAMYLCASSPRGPETQYFGPGTRLLVL.